The T cell receptor beta chain described here comes from a study of CD8+CD57+ T cells in acquired aplastic anemia. Across the study: Quantities of DNA derived from sorted CD4+ and CD8+ cells averaged approximately 3.3 ug.

Investigators profiled TCR beta VDJ and CDR3 from genomic DNA template. MiXCR, run by TCRdb on the reads, gives a single entry per CDR3 protein. This table holds around 180,000 distinct CDR3 sequences, around 50% found once. V lost 6 bases, J lost 4 bases, and 6 bases lay in between. From germline, CDR1 is ENHRY and CDR2 SYGVKD. CDR3 length: 12 residues. Patients selected for sequencing had displayed CD8+CD57+ cell expansion by flow cytometry. The patients, all of them, had severe acquired aplastic anemia. V and J are TRBV10-3 and TRBJ2-2, with D possibly matching TRBD1 (6 bases). The clonotype comes from a human donor with aplastic anemia. Sequencing used sorted CD4+, CD8+, or CD8+CD57+ T cells (not recorded which) from PBMCs. CDR3 loop: CAIRDSTGELFF. As DNA, the CDR3 is TGTGCCATCAGGGACAGCACCGGGGAGCTGTTTTTT.